This is a list of T cell receptor beta chains from one sample in a study of T cells in Graves' hyperthyroidism and ophthalmopathy. MiXCR, run by TCRdb on the multiplex PCR reads, gives a single entry per CDR3 protein. The sample holds approximately 250,000 distinct CDR3 sequences, almost 25% seen once. What was sequenced was blood. The source of these receptors is a woman in her forties with Graves' ophthalmopathy. Each CDR3 is given with its conserved first and last residue. The order of the fields is D gene, V gene, J gene, clone size, CDR3 DNA, CDR3 protein. D genes are given only for firm matches. Rows give clone size only sometimes, using once, few, many, or a class for an expanded clone.

-	TRBV6-2/TRBV6-3	TRBJ2-7	-	TGTGCCAGCAGTCCAGGACTGGTCCTTCTGAACGAGCAGTACTTC	CASSPGLVLLNEQYF
TRBD1	TRBV28	TRBJ2-7	many	TGTGCCAGCAGTCCGGGACAGAGCTACTTAGAGCAGTACTTC	CASSPGQSYLEQYF
TRBD2	TRBV6-5	TRBJ2-7	few	TGTGCCAGCAGTTCCTGGACTAGCGGGAGTATCCACGAGCAGTACTTC	CASSSWTSGSIHEQYF
-	TRBV2	TRBJ2-5	few	TGTGCCAGCAGCATGGGCAGGTTACAAGAGACACAGTACTTC	CASSMGRLQETQYF
-	TRBV5-1	TRBJ2-5	-	TGCGCCAGCAGCTTGGTAGTGGGGATATACGAGACCCAGTACTTC	CASSLVVGIYETQYF
-	TRBV7-2	TRBJ2-7	many	TGTGCCAGCAGCTTAGAACCCATGGGATACGAGCAGTACTTC	CASSLEPMGYEQYF
TRBD1	TRBV7-9	TRBJ1-3	many	TGTGCCAGCAGCTTATCTACAGGGGTGGGAAACACCATATATTTT	CASSLSTGVGNTIYF
-	TRBV20-1	TRBJ1-5	-	TGCAGTGCTTTTAGGACAGCGGATCAGCCCCAGCATTTT	CSAFRTADQPQHF
-	TRBV4-1	TRBJ2-7	-	TGCGCCAGCAGCCAAGGGAGGGTATCCCACGAGCAGTACTTC	CASSQGRVSHEQYF
-	TRBV6-5	TRBJ2-7	many	TGTGCCAGCAGTTTGGACACCGGCGGTTACGAGCAGTACTTC	CASSLDTGGYEQYF
-	TRBV12-5	TRBJ2-2	-	TGTGCTAGTGGTTTCAAGCGAACCGGGGAGCTGTTTTTT	CASGFKRTGELFF
TRBD1	TRBV6-1	TRBJ1-2	many	TGTGCCAGCAGACAGGGGCGGAACTATGGCTACACCTTC	CASRQGRNYGYTF
-	TRBV6-1	TRBJ1-5	-	TGTGCCAGCAGCAATTTGAAGGATCAGCCCCAGCATTTT	CASSNLKDQPQHF
-	TRBV10-3	TRBJ2-2	many	TGTGCCATCAGTGAGGACCCCCTGGGCACCGGGGAGCTGTTTTTT	CAISEDPLGTGELFF
-	TRBV28	TRBJ1-5	many	TGTGCCAGCATCCCACCCGACCGGAATCAGCCCCAGCATTTT	CASIPPDRNQPQHF
TRBD2	TRBV13	TRBJ2-5	many	TGTGCCAGCAGCTTAAGGTCGGCGGGAGTGGCCCAAGAGACCCAGTACTTC	CASSLRSAGVAQETQYF
-	TRBV6-5	TRBJ2-2	many	TGTGCCAGCAGTTATGCACTAACCGGGGAGCTGTTTTTT	CASSYALTGELFF
TRBD1	TRBV6-2/TRBV6-3	TRBJ2-2	many	TGTGCCAGCGGTCATCGACAGGGCCAAACTTTTGCGAACACCGGGGAGCTGTTTTTT	CASGHRQGQTFANTGELFF
-	TRBV28	TRBJ1-2	-	TGTGCCAGCAGCCGAGAGGGGCCCACGGGCTACACCTTC	CASSREGPTGYTF
-	TRBV30	TRBJ2-7	many	TGTGCCTGGAGTTCCACCTACGAGCAGTACTTC	CAWSSTYEQYF
-	TRBV10-3	TRBJ2-2	many	TGTGCCATCAACCCAGGGGAATCGGTCACCGGGGAGCTGTTTTTT	CAINPGESVTGELFF
-	TRBV19	TRBJ1-5	many	TGTGCCAGTAGTATAGGGACAGTCAGTCTGCCCCAGCATTTT	CASSIGTVSLPQHF
-	TRBV28	TRBJ2-2	many	TGTGCCAGCAGCGTTAACAGGGTTGCGAGCGGGGAGCTGTTTTTT	CASSVNRVASGELFF
-	TRBV20-1	TRBJ2-4	many	TGCAGTGCTAGAATTAGTGGTTTTAGGGACATTCAGTACTTC	CSARISGFRDIQYF
-	TRBV28	TRBJ1-2	many	TGTGCCAGCAGTTCCTTGGGGGCGCGAAAGGTTGATGGCTACACCTTC	CASSSLGARKVDGYTF
-	TRBV7-2	TRBJ1-5	many	TGTGCCAGCAGTTACGGGCCCGATCAGCCCCAGCATTTT	CASSYGPDQPQHF
-	TRBV15	TRBJ1-5	many	TGTGCCACCAGCAGAGATATTTCAGGGTCAGGTCAGCCCCAGCATTTT	CATSRDISGSGQPQHF
-	TRBV3-1	TRBJ2-6	many	TGTGCCAGCAGCCTGCCAGTGGCTCCTGGGGCCAACGTCCTGACTTTC	CASSLPVAPGANVLTF
-	TRBV28	TRBJ2-5	many	TGTGCCAGCAGCAAAATATTGGGGGAGACCCAGTACTTC	CASSKILGETQYF
TRBD2	TRBV19	TRBJ2-7	many	TGTGCCAGTAGTATGGGGACTAGCGGGACCCTCTACGAGCAGTACTTC	CASSMGTSGTLYEQYF
-	TRBV28	TRBJ1-1	once	TGTGCCAGCACGACAGTCCAGCGCACTGAAGCTTTCTTT	CASTTVQRTEAFF
TRBD1	TRBV30	TRBJ1-5	-	TGTGCCTGGGCGACAGGGGCAAATCAGCCCCAGCATTTT	CAWATGANQPQHF
TRBD1	TRBV25-1	TRBJ1-2	many	TGTGCCAGCAGCACTTCCGAGGGACAGGTCAGGGGCTACACCTTC	CASSTSEGQVRGYTF
-	TRBV5-5	TRBJ1-3	few	TGTGCCAGCAGCTTGGGGCTAGGCAACTCTGGAAACACCATATATTTT	CASSLGLGNSGNTIYF
-	TRBV20-1	TRBJ2-5	many	TGCAGTGCTAGAGATTCCCCTGTGGAGACCCAGTACTTC	CSARDSPVETQYF
-	TRBV6-1	TRBJ2-4	many	TGTGCCAGCAGTGAGCAGGGGACTGCCAAAAACATTCAGTACTTC	CASSEQGTAKNIQYF
TRBD2	TRBV20-1	TRBJ2-5	many	TGCAGTGCTAGAGGGGGGGTAGCGGGAGTAGAGACCCAGTACTTC	CSARGGVAGVETQYF
-	TRBV16	TRBJ1-1	-	TGTGCCAGCAGCCCGATGGCACGGACAGATAACACTGAAGCTTTCTTT	CASSPMARTDNTEAFF
-	TRBV28	TRBJ1-2	many	TGTGCCAGCAGTTTCAGTCAGGGATACTATGGCTACACCTTC	CASSFSQGYYGYTF